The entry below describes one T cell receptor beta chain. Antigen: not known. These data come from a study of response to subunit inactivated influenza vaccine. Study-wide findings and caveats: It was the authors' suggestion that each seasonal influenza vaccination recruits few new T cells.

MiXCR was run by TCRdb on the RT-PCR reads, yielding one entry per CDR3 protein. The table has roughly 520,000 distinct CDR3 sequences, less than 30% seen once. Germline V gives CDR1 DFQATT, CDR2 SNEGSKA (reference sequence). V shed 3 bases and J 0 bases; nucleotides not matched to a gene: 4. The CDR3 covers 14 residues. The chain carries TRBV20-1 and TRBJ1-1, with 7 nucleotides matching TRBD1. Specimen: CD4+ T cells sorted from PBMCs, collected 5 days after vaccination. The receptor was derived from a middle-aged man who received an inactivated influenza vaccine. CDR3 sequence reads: CSARGDSLNTEAFF. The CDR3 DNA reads TGCAGTGCTAGGGGGGACAGTTTGAACACTGAAGCTTTCTTT.